This record looks at one T cell receptor (beta chain) sequence and its context. This sample stems from a study of shared clonotypes between healthy human individuals. Repertoires were generated with immunoSEQ multiplex PCR, while TCRdb's copy carries only in-frame clones and drops some. The data contain hundreds of thousands of clones, 92% of them singletons. Terminally differentiated effector memory CD45RA+ cells were excluded by CCR7 positive selection of CD45RO-negative cells. The germline gives CDR1 SGHVS, CDR2 FQNEAQ. The J segment lost 0 bases and the V segment lost 8 bases, leaving 7 bases of the junction unmatched. The CDR3 contains 15 residues.

This receptor was obtained from a man aged 25-45 years in good health. The sequencing sample was made of naive CD8+ T cells sorted from blood. The chain is built from TRBV7-8 and TRBJ2-4, with 7 bases that match TRBD2. The CDR3 DNA reads TGTGCCAGCGGTGAAGCGGGACTAGCCAAAAACATTCAGTACTTC. Amino acids: CASGEAGLAKNIQYF. The entire variable domain, with the rest obtained from reference TRBV7-8 and TRBJ2-4, is as follows: GAGVSQSPRYKVAKRGQDVALRCDPISGHVSLFWYQQALGQGPEFLTYFQNEAQLDKSGLPSDRFFAERPEGSVSTLKIQRTQQEDSAVYLCASGEAGLAKNIQYFGAGTRLSVL.